Here is one T cell receptor (beta chain) with its context. The data belong to a study of blood T cell repertoires in COVID-19. Study details: Researchers got acute and convalescent COVID-19 samples from the United States, Italy and Spain. From T cells, B-cell-depleted T cells, or PBMCs came the material, which was cDNA or gDNA.

Original data processing: Quantification of nucleated cells was approximated via reference gene primer amplification. Generated by immunoSEQ multiplex PCR, the TCRdb table keeps only in-frame clones and is missing some. The V and J calls and clone size were taken over from that table, and D and trimming were inferred from the DNA. Of 200,000 to 250,000 clones detected, 86% appear once; the ten largest clones hold 5.9%. Sequenced: peripheral blood. The receptor was derived from a man of 80 years or more with acute or convalescent COVID-19.

The CDR3 nucleotides are TGTGCCAGCAGCGCGACAGGGGGCGCGGGCGGGGAGCTGTTTTTT. Translating gives CASSATGGAGGELFF. The chain carries TRBV9 and TRBJ2-2; TRBD1 aligns across 10 bases. The CDR3 spans 15 residues. V shed 3 bases and J 7 bases; nucleotides not matched to a gene: 6. Germline assignment: CDR1 SGDLS and CDR2 YYNGEE.